The clone carrying this T cell receptor beta chain was seen many times. With two-round multiplex PCR, TCR beta CDR3 sequences were amplified from genomic DNA. Used in first-round PCR were primers specific to each TRBV and TRBJ gene. TCRdb used MiXCR to reprocess the multiplex PCR reads, holding one entry per CDR3 protein. This sample has more than 13,000 distinct CDR3 sequences, with less than 35% found just once. This sample is drawn from a study of prognosis after radiotherapy for stage I lung cancer. Overall study context: Individuals with stage I non-small cell lung cancer joined the cohort between April 2018 and 2019. Some 13 of the patients were found to have newly diagnosed primary stage I lung tumors, and four or five were living with oligometastatic NSCLC after surgical resection of the primary tumor.

The V gene's germline CDR1 is SGHNT and CDR2 YYREEE (reference sequence). With 7 bases removed from V and 3 bases from J, the gap between germline ends came to 14 bases. This CDR3 region has 13 residues. The genes are TRBV5-4 and TRBJ2-7; a possible D gene is TRBD2 (6 bases). The input for sequencing was PBMCs, taken before or after stereotactic body radiation therapy (not recorded which). This clonotype was sampled from a donor at least 50 years old with non-small cell lung cancer. CDR3 coding DNA: TGTGCCAGCTGGGCTAGCGCCCACTACGAGCAGTACTTC. This sequence encodes CASWASAHYEQYF.